This TCR beta chain was observed in a study of cytomegalovirus exposure and HLA in healthy donors. Study conclusions and caveats: TCR beta sequences reportedly predicted the HLA-A and HLA-B alleles of most subjects accurately.

With regard to this clone: Its antigen is unidentified.

Primers included in the PCR were 60 Vbeta and 13 Jbeta primers. Assay used: immunoSEQ multiplex PCR; TCRdb lists only in-frame clones, some missing. The sample shows 99,000 or so clones, around 15% of them seen only once. Germline lookup yields CDR1 MNHEY and CDR2 SVGAGI. The V end was cut by 0 bases, the J end by 3 bases, with 11 bases between. The CDR3 consists of 15 residues. The chain joins TRBV6-5 to TRBJ2-5; maybe TRBD2 (5 bases). This TCR was sampled from a female donor in good health and CMV-seronegative. Sequencing was done on a sample of PBMCs. CDR3 in amino acids: CASSYSIEGEETQYF. CDR3 sequence (DNA): TGTGCCAGCAGTTACTCTATAGAGGGAGAAGAGACCCAGTACTTC.